Below, 14 T cell receptor beta chains from the same sample are listed, as sequenced in a study of control samples from healthy donors and cancer patients. Using immunoSEQ multiplex PCR, the repertoire was profiled, and TCRdb retains in-frame clones only, with some absent. The profile shows tens of thousands of clones, 91% of them singletons. The specimen was blood. All receptors come from a man aged 25-45 years in good health.

The chain links TRBV5-1 to TRBJ1-4; D gene uncertain. CDR1 and CDR2 (germline): SGHRS, YFSETQ. This CDR3 has 15 amino acids. The V end was cut by 4 bases, the J end by 4 bases, with 14 bases between. CDR3: CASSPNRPFNEKLFF. CDR3 in DNA: TGCGCCAGCAGCCCCAACAGACCATTTAATGAAAAACTGTTTTTT.

J is TRBJ2-7 and V is TRBV29-1; tentative D call: TRBD2 (6 bases). Trimming removed 0 bases from V and 2 bases from J, with 14 bases in between. This CDR3 has 15 residues. Germline V CDR1 and CDR2: SQVTM, ANQGSEA. The CDR3 region is CSVEDHELATYEQYF. The CDR3 DNA follows: TGCAGCGTTGAAGATCACGAACTAGCCACCTACGAGCAGTACTTC.

The gene calls are TRBV5-1 and TRBJ1-1, with D maybe TRBD1 (5 bases). CDR3 length equals 16 residues. Germline CDR1 SGHRS, CDR2 YFSETQ. Trimming cost V 4 bases and J 4 bases, with 20 bases left between them. CDR3 nucleotides: TGCGCCAGCAGCCCTCTTACAGGATTGGAATCCACTGAAGCTTTCTTT. The encoded protein is CASSPLTGLESTEAFF. The full variable domain, rest sourced from reference TRBV5-1 and TRBJ1-1, is KAGVTQTPRYLIKTRGQQVTLSCSPISGHRSVSWYQQTPGQGLQFLFEYFSETQRNKGNFPGRFSGRQFSNSRSEMNVSTLELGDSALYLCASSPLTGLESTEAFFGQGTRLTVV.

The J gene is TRBJ2-7, the V gene TRBV19; 7 nucleotides match TRBD2. The trim removed 5 bases at V and 2 bases at J, leaving 3 bases unmatched. There are 13 residues in the CDR3. Germline V CDR1 and CDR2: LNHDA, SQIVND (reference sequence). The chain's CDR3 is CASSDGRAYEQYF. CDR3 bases: TGTGCCAGTAGTGATGGGAGGGCCTACGAGCAGTACTTC. The full variable domain, its missing parts supplied by reference TRBV19 and TRBJ2-7, is DGGITQSPKYLFRKEGQNVTLSCEQNLNHDAMYWYRQDPGQGLRLIYYSQIVNDFQKGDIAEGYSVSREKKESFPLTVTSAQKNPTAFYLCASSDGRAYEQYFGPGTRLTVT.

The chain employs TRBV28 and TRBJ2-3, with D possibly called TRBD1 or TRBD2 (5 bases each). With 5 bases removed from V and 8 bases from J, the gap between germline ends came to 17 bases. Germline V gene sequence: CDR1 MDHEN, CDR2 SYDVKM. The CDR3 extends over 14 amino acids. As DNA, the CDR3 is TGTGCCAGCAGTCAAGCTAGCAGGGCGGGTACGCAGTATTTT. Translation gives CASSQASRAGTQYF.

V usage is TRBV18 and J usage is TRBJ1-4; D not certain. CDR1 and CDR2 from the germline V gene are KGHSH and LQKENI. The CDR3 loop spans 15 amino acids. Trimming took off 3 bases at V and 8 bases at J, with 16 bases between the two ends. Here the CDR3 DNA reads TGTGCCAGCTCACCTTTCGAGAAAAGTGAGGAAAAACTGTTTTTT. Protein product: CASSPFEKSEEKLFF.

The gene calls are TRBV10-3 and TRBJ2-1; D is uncertain. The V end was cut by 6 bases, the J end by 3 bases, with 9 bases between. Germline V CDR1 and CDR2: ENHRY, SYGVKD. The length of the CDR3 is 13 residues. CDR3 protein: CAIRDPDYNEQFF. CDR3 nucleotide sequence: TGTGCCATCAGGGACCCTGACTACAATGAGCAGTTCTTC.

V usage is TRBV6-4 and J usage is TRBJ1-1, with 7 bases that match TRBD1. The CDR3 extends over 14 amino acids. CDR1 and CDR2 from the germline V gene are MRHNA and SNTAGT. J gave up 5 bases and V 6 bases, and 9 bases lay outside the gene matches. CDR3 region: CASRLQGGMTEAFF. Written as DNA, the CDR3 is TGTGCCAGCAGATTGCAGGGGGGGATGACTGAAGCTTTCTTT.

The chain recombines TRBV6-5 with TRBJ1-1; TRBD1 matches 8 bases. CDR1 is MNHEY and CDR2 is SVGAGI in the germline V gene. V lost 6 bases and J lost 2; bases outside the gene matches: 8. The CDR3 is made up of 15 amino acids. The CDR3 DNA sequence: TGTGCCAGCAGGAGTGGGACAGGAGGAAACACTGAAGCTTTCTTT. This translates into CASRSGTGGNTEAFF.

The chain carries TRBV19 and TRBJ1-2, with 7 bases matching TRBD1. V shed 4 bases and J 9 bases; nucleotides not matched to a gene: 20. CDR1 is LNHDA, CDR2 SQIVND, per germline (reference sequence). This CDR3 contains 17 residues. The CDR3 DNA follows: TGTGCCAGTAGTACAATAACCCGCCCGGGACAGATCGTACGCTACACCTTC. Protein: CASSTITRPGQIVRYTF.

CDR3 sequence reads: CASSSWAGEEKLFF. The CDR3 DNA sequence: TGTGCCAGCAGCTCATGGGCAGGGGAGGAAAAACTGTTTTTT. The chain has TRBV7-9 and TRBJ1-4; the D gene is possibly TRBD1 (6 bases). Germline V gives CDR1 SEHNR, CDR2 FQNEAQ (reference sequence). The CDR3 is 14 amino acids. Trimming removed 4 bases from V and 8 bases from J, with 14 bases in between.

This chain joins TRBV5-1 and TRBJ2-3; D is unclear. The V gene lost 0 bases and the J gene lost 2 bases, with 7 bases spanning the gap. Germline CDR1 SGHRS, CDR2 YFSETQ. The CDR3 spans 14 residues. CDR3: CASSLGSPTDTQYF. CDR3 bases: TGCGCCAGCAGCTTGGGTTCGCCCACAGATACGCAGTATTTT. Using reference TRBV5-1 and TRBJ2-3 for the parts outside the CDR3, the full variable domain is KAGVTQTPRYLIKTRGQQVTLSCSPISGHRSVSWYQQTPGQGLQFLFEYFSETQRNKGNFPGRFSGRQFSNSRSEMNVSTLELGDSALYLCASSLGSPTDTQYFGPGTRLTVL.

The chain uses TRBV19 and TRBJ1-1; D may be TRBD1 (6 bases). CDR1 and CDR2 from the germline V gene are LNHDA and SQIVND (reference sequence). The CDR3 sequence is 14 residues long. V was trimmed by 6 bases and J by 1 base, leaving 12 bases between them. This chain's CDR3 is CASSKGQRNTEAFF. The CDR3 DNA is TGTGCCAGTAGCAAAGGACAGAGGAACACTGAAGCTTTCTTT.

This chain uses TRBV19 with TRBJ1-1; maybe TRBD1 (6 bases). The CDR3 contains 13 residues. Looked up from germline, CDR1 is LNHDA and CDR2 is SQIVND (reference sequence). V shed 7 bases and J shed 3 bases, with 12 bases lying between them. CDR3 in amino acids: CASNWGGYTEAFF. In DNA form, the CDR3 reads TGTGCCAGTAATTGGGGGGGCTACACTGAAGCTTTCTTT.